This TCR beta chain was captured in a study of CD8 T cells in ankylosing spondylitis. Ten or more counts support this clonotype. Its antigen remains unknown. Points from the study as a whole: Researchers reportedly found disease-linked clones significantly enriched in matched ankylosing spondylitis synovial fluid.

Making use of molecular barcodes, quantitative 5'-RACE generated TCR beta libraries. TCRdb re-called the 5' RACE reads with MiXCR, one entry per CDR3 protein. Of about 42,000 distinct CDR3 sequences in the sample, just under 4% were seen once. The V and J ends lost 4 bases and 8 bases respectively, with 9 bases between them. The CDR3 is 12 residues long. Germline V gives CDR1 SGDLS, CDR2 YYNGEE. This clonotype was obtained from a female donor with ankylosing spondylitis or in good health (not recorded which). This chain links TRBV9 with TRBJ2-2; possible D gene TRBD1, 5 bases. Material for sequencing was blood, either unsorted or a sorted T cell fraction (not recorded which). The CDR3, as DNA: TGTGCCAGCAGCCTCAGACAGGGGGAGCTGTTTTTT. This codes for CASSLRQGELFF.